This TCR beta chain was sequenced for a study of cytomegalovirus exposure and HLA in healthy donors. The PCR ran on 60 Vbeta and 13 Jbeta primers. The protocol was immunoSEQ multiplex PCR, while the TCRdb copy is restricted to in-frame clones and leaves out a portion. The sample lists 150,000 to 200,000 clones, around 81% seen once, with around 1.9% in the top ten. The donors comprised healthy bone marrow donors. Germline V gene lookup returns CDR1 SGHKS and CDR2 YYEKEE (reference sequence). The CDR3 runs to 15 residues. The ends were cut back, 4 bases at V and 7 bases at J, with 21 bases in the middle. The study's findings and limits: Analysis performed later found more than 15,000 TCR beta sequences associated with HLA alleles at 0.05 false discovery rate. Sequencing likely produced, as an artifact, a cluster of highly shared sequence variants. Most TCR sequences were uncommon, yet certain public TCRs appeared in many donors.

With regard to this clone: The antigen is not known.

The chain joins TRBV5-5 to TRBJ2-7; TRBD1 might be the D (6 bases). The sequence derives from a man aged 18 to 29 in good health and CMV-seronegative. Sequencing was performed on PBMCs. The DNA for the CDR3 is TGTGCCAGCAGCCTCCACAGGGATCTGCTGAGGGAGCAGTACTTC. Its protein product is CASSLHRDLLREQYF.